This T cell receptor (beta chain) came from a study of human T cells and chemical hapten exposure. In TCRdb, the RACE reads were re-called with MiXCR into one record per CDR3 protein. The table has under 110,000 distinct CDR3 sequences, 9% to 15% seen once. The sample holds many counts of this clonotype. Germline CDR1 reads DFQATT; CDR2 reads SNEGSKA (reference sequence). The CDR3 is 13 residues long. V gave up 6 bases and J gave up 5 bases; unmatched junction bases: 4. Time point noted: pre-sensitization, week 0. As to treatment: therapeutic diphenylcyclopropenone sensitization with weekly scalp DPC. The receptor was derived from a woman aged 45 to 65 with alopecia areata. Some clones in this sample may be carry-over from other donors' samples. The rearrangement links TRBV20-1 to TRBJ1-4; 9 bases are shared with TRBD1. The specimen was whole blood, collected in connection with sensitization to the hapten diphenylcyclopropenone (DPC). CDR3 residues: CSAPGTGNEKLFF. The DNA for the CDR3 is TGCAGTGCGCCCGGGACAGGGAATGAAAAACTGTTTTTT.